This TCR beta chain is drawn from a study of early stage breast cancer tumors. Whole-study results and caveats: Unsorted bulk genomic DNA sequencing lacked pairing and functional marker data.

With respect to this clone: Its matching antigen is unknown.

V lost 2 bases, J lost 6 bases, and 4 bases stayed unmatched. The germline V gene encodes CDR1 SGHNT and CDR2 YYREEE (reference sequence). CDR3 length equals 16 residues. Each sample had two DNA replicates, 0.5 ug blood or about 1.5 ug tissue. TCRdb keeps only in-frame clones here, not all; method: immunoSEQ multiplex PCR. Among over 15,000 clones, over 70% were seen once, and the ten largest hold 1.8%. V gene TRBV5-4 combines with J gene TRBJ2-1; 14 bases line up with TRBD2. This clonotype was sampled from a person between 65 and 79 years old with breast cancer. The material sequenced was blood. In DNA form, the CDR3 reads TGTGCCAGCAGCTTTCCGGGACTAGCGGGAGTCAATGAGCAGTTCTTC. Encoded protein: CASSFPGLAGVNEQFF.